This is a list of T cell receptor beta chains from one sample in a study of beta chain features in type 1 diabetes. Method: immunoSEQ multiplex PCR; TCRdb's copy keeps in-frame clones and lacks some. The data hold hundreds of thousands of clones, with roughly a sixth observed a single time. Source material: naive CD4+ T cells from blood. Receptors were obtained from a man aged 18 to 30 in good health. Each CDR3 is given with its conserved first and last residue. Each record gives: V gene, J gene, clone size, D gene, CDR3 DNA, CDR3 protein. A D gene is named only where the DNA matches it firmly. Clone size, where shown, is once, few, many, or a class for clones that have expanded.

TRBV29-1	TRBJ1-2	few	TRBD1	TGCAGCGTGGGAGGGACAGGGGCTGTCTATGGCTACACCTTC	CSVGGTGAVYGYTF
TRBV7-2	TRBJ2-5	few	TRBD2	TGTGCCAGCAGCTTAGGTCTCAGGGAGGGGACCCAGTACTTC	CASSLGLREGTQYF
TRBV5-6	TRBJ2-4	.	.	TGTGCCAGCAGCGAACTCGGGAGCAGGAACATTCAGTACTTC	CASSELGSRNIQYF
TRBV15	TRBJ2-7	few	TRBD1	TGTGCCACCAGCAGAGTCCTCCCGCTCCGGGACAGGGGATACGAGCAGTACTTC	CATSRVLPLRDRGYEQYF
TRBV15	TRBJ1-2	few	.	TGTGCCACCAGCAGAGATTGGTTTCACACCTTC	CATSRDWFHTF
TRBV7-9	TRBJ2-4	few	TRBD1	TGTGCCAGCAGCTCTGAACAGGGGGCGACCAAAAACATTCAGTACTTC	CASSSEQGATKNIQYF
TRBV4-1	TRBJ1-1	.	.	TGCGCCAGCAGCCAAGATAGGGGAGCTTTCTTT	CASSQDRGAFF
TRBV5-1	TRBJ1-1	few	.	TGCGCCAGCAGCCGGCAGGGTAACATGAACACTGAAGCTTTCTTT	CASSRQGNMNTEAFF
TRBV29-1	TRBJ2-6	few	TRBD1	TGCAGCGTCTTGGACAGGAGGACCTCTGGGGCCAACGTCCTGACTTTC	CSVLDRRTSGANVLTF
TRBV7-9	TRBJ2-4	few	.	TGTGCCAGCGGACTCTTGAGGGAGGTAACCAAAAACATTCAGTACTTC	CASGLLREVTKNIQYF
TRBV11-2	TRBJ2-1	few	TRBD2	TGTGCCAGCAGACCGATAGCGGGAGTGGGGTACAATGAGCAGTTCTTC	CASRPIAGVGYNEQFF
TRBV23-1	TRBJ2-5	few	.	TGCGCCAGCAGTCCTTCAAAGGGCTCCCCACAAGAGACCCAGTACTTC	CASSPSKGSPQETQYF
TRBV7-2	TRBJ1-2	few	.	TGTGCCAGCAGCCCGAAGAGACAGCCCTGGGTTTCACCTTTC	CASSPKRQPWVSPF
TRBV6-5	TRBJ1-5	few	.	TGTGCCAGCAGTACCGGATCAGAGAGCAATCAGCCCCAGCATTTT	CASSTGSESNQPQHF
TRBV19	TRBJ1-5	few	.	TGTGCCAGTTGGGGGACCTGGAATCAGCCCCAGCATTTT	CASWGTWNQPQHF
TRBV30	TRBJ1-1	few	.	TGTGCCTGGACCGGACAGATGAACACTGAAGCTTTCTTT	CAWTGQMNTEAFF
TRBV9	TRBJ2-2	.	TRBD2	TGTGCCAGCAGCGATCTGAGCGGGGGAACTTTGGAGGAGCTGTTTTTT	CASSDLSGGTLEELFF
TRBV28	TRBJ2-5	.	TRBD1	TGTGCCAGCAGTTTAACCTTACAGGGGGTAAGCCAAGAGACCCAGTACTTC	CASSLTLQGVSQETQYF
TRBV7-2	TRBJ2-3	few	TRBD2	TGTGCCAGCAGCCGGACTAGCGGGACTCAAGATACGCAGTATTTT	CASSRTSGTQDTQYF
TRBV7-9	TRBJ2-6	few	.	TGTGCCAGCAGTCCTTCAGGGGCCAACGTCCTGACTTTC	CASSPSGANVLTF
TRBV11-3	TRBJ2-5	few	.	TGTGCCAGCAGCACGGACAGAGAGACCCAGTACTTC	CASSTDRETQYF
TRBV5-6	TRBJ1-2	.	TRBD1	TGTGCCAGCAGCCAAACCGGGACAGGGGGCAAGGATGGCTACACCTTC	CASSQTGTGGKDGYTF
TRBV9	TRBJ2-2	few	TRBD1	TGTGCCAGCAGCGAGAGACGGACAGGGGGCCGGACCGGGGAGCTGTTTTTT	CASSERRTGGRTGELFF